This TCR beta chain was retrieved from a study of T cell responses to AZD1222 COVID-19 vaccine. Concerning this clone: Its antigen is not identified.

Whole-study findings and limits: Repertoires were obtained only post-peak T cell response.

Only in-frame clones appear in the TCRdb table, and some are missing; sequencing was by immunoSEQ multiplex PCR. The sample includes 150,000 to 250,000 clones, approximately 90% of them seen just once. The TCR sequence derives from an adult who received the AZD1222 COVID-19 vaccine. This material consisted of peripheral blood, taken 28 days after the second AZD1222 dose.

CDR3 in DNA: TGCAGTGCTAGTGAATCAGGGGCGGCTGGCTACACCTTC. Protein: CSASESGAAGYTF. The V call is TRBV20-1, the J call TRBJ1-2; TRBD1 might be the D (6 bases). Germline V gives CDR1 DFQATT, CDR2 SNEGSKA (reference sequence). This CDR3 region has 13 residues. The ends were cut back, 3 bases at V and 7 bases at J, with 15 bases in the middle.